Listed below are T cell receptor beta chains from one sample, sequenced in a study of shared clonotypes between healthy human individuals. The method was immunoSEQ multiplex PCR; TCRdb's version includes in-frame clones alone and lacks a portion of them. The profile shows over a million clones, 95% to 97% of them singletons. The sequenced material came from naive CD4+ T cells sorted from blood. The receptor source for this set is a man younger than 40 in good health. Each CDR3 is given with its conserved first and last residue. A D gene is named only where the DNA matches it firmly. For some rows the clone size is stated as once, few or many, or as a class when expanded; others skip it.

abundance	v_gene	d_gene	j_gene	CDR3aa	CDR3nt
.	TRBV18	TRBD1	TRBJ2-7	CASSPGQGGNYEQYF	TGTGCCAGCTCACCGGGACAGGGAGGGAACTACGAGCAGTACTTC
.	TRBV27	TRBD1	TRBJ2-7	CASKAGTGVFEQYF	TGTGCCAGCAAGGCCGGGACAGGCGTTTTCGAGCAGTACTTC
.	TRBV9	.	TRBJ2-5	CASSVDVRSQETQYF	TGTGCCAGCAGCGTAGACGTTCGAAGCCAAGAGACCCAGTACTTC
.	TRBV5-6	TRBD1	TRBJ1-5	CASSRRTGFGQPQHF	TGTGCCAGCAGCCGAAGGACAGGGTTTGGGCAGCCCCAGCATTTT
.	TRBV5-1	.	TRBJ1-3	CASSLVGLSGGNTIYF	TGCGCCAGCAGCTTGGTGGGGCTATCTGGAGGAAACACCATATATTTT
.	TRBV19	TRBD2	TRBJ2-7	CASSRTSDLNEQYF	TGTGCCAGTAGTAGGACTAGCGACTTGAACGAGCAGTACTTC
.	TRBV11-2	TRBD1	TRBJ1-2	CASSLDRVIGQGKGYTF	TGTGCCAGCAGCTTAGATCGGGTTATTGGACAGGGGAAAGGCTACACCTTC
.	TRBV6-1	.	TRBJ1-5	CASSELLGLRWHSNQPQHF	TGTGCCAGCAGTGAATTGCTGGGACTCCGGTGGCATAGCAATCAGCCCCAGCATTTT
.	TRBV2	.	TRBJ1-1	CASSRGRINTEAFF	TGTGCCAGCAGTCGGGGCAGGATAAACACTGAAGCTTTCTTT
.	TRBV25-1	TRBD1	TRBJ1-1	CASSEGTGAHTEAFF	TGTGCCAGCAGTGAGGGAACAGGGGCGCACACTGAAGCTTTCTTT
.	TRBV5-1	.	TRBJ1-1	CASSLRGLDTEAFF	TGCGCCAGCAGCTTGAGGGGTTTGGACACTGAAGCTTTCTTT
.	TRBV5-1	.	TRBJ2-5	CASSLEGVETQYF	TGCGCCAGCAGCTTGGAGGGGGTTGAGACCCAGTACTTC
.	TRBV19	.	TRBJ2-7	CASSAVGSYEQYF	TGTGCCAGTAGCGCGGTGGGATCCTACGAGCAGTACTTC
.	TRBV5-4	.	TRBJ2-5	CASSFPLTRQETQYF	TGTGCCAGCAGCTTTCCTCTGACACGACAAGAGACCCAGTACTTC
.	TRBV11-2	.	TRBJ1-2	CASSPIADRTYGYTF	TGTGCCAGCAGCCCAATTGCTGACAGGACCTATGGCTACACCTTC
.	TRBV5-4	TRBD1	TRBJ1-4	CASSLDGTGEEKLFF	TGTGCCAGCAGCTTGGATGGGACAGGGGAAGAAAAACTGTTTTTT
.	TRBV4-3	.	TRBJ1-2	CASSQDLKGIYGYTF	TGCGCCAGCAGCCAAGATCTCAAGGGAATATATGGCTACACCTTC
once	TRBV28	.	TRBJ2-1	CASSLLSGSYNEQFF	TGTGCCAGCAGTTTATTATCGGGCTCCTACAATGAGCAGTTCTTC
.	TRBV28	TRBD2	TRBJ2-4	CASSLLAGGWVKNIQYF	TGTGCCAGCAGTTTACTAGCGGGAGGATGGGTCAAAAACATTCAGTACTTC
.	TRBV7-2	TRBD2	TRBJ2-3	CASSLVGGLALTDTQYF	TGTGCCAGCAGCTTAGTAGGGGGACTAGCGCTCACAGATACGCAGTATTTT
.	TRBV18	TRBD2	TRBJ2-3	CASSPQREHTDTQYF	TGTGCCAGCTCACCCCAGCGGGAACACACAGATACGCAGTATTTT
.	TRBV28	.	TRBJ1-5	CASSLGGGNQPQHF	TGTGCCAGCAGTTTAGGGGGGGGGAATCAGCCCCAGCATTTT